This TCR beta chain was documented in a study of lymphopenia after photon versus proton radiotherapy. General study results and limits: Proton therapy kept repertoires fairly stable, unlike photons, which gained effector/memory cells. After the lymphocyte nadir, photon-treated repertoires showed oligoclonal expansion, especially of CD8+ Temra cells. Larger post-nadir TCR diversity loss correlated inversely with survival in deceased patients.

Worth noting for this clone: What it binds is unknown.

Assay used: immunoSEQ multiplex PCR; TCRdb lists only in-frame clones, some missing. Among 10,000 to 15,000 clones listed, approximately 90% were seen once. The V gene's germline CDR1 is SGHNT and CDR2 YYREEE (reference sequence). V lost 0 bases and J lost 2; bases outside the gene matches: 6. This CDR3 spans 17 amino acids. The clonotype was recovered from a man in his fifties or sixties with pancreatic cancer. The chain has TRBV5-4 and TRBJ2-1; 9 bases agree with TRBD2. Material: peripheral blood, obtained from a patient treated with photon-based radiotherapy. CDR3 in DNA: TGTGCCAGCAGCTTGGCCAGGGCTAGCGGGGCCTACAATGAGCAGTTCTTC. As protein: CASSLARASGAYNEQFF. The whole variable domain, remainder taken from reference TRBV5-4 and TRBJ2-1, is ETGVTQSPTHLIKTRGQQVTLRCSSQSGHNTVSWYQQALGQGPQFIFQYYREEENGRGNFPPRFSGLQFPNYSSELNVNALELDDSALYLCASSLARASGAYNEQFFGPGTRLTVL.